These T cell receptor beta chains were read from a single sample in a study of control samples from healthy donors and cancer patients. The repertoire was sequenced with immunoSEQ multiplex PCR; TCRdb's copy has only in-frame clones and lacks some. There are 79,000 or so clones in the sample; roughly nine tenths occur only once, and 8.5% to 10% lies in the top ten. Sample: PBMCs. The origin of the receptors is a woman in her 50s with colorectal cancer. The conserved cysteine and the conserved F or W are not part of the CDR3 here.

J gene,V gene,CDR3 protein
TRBJ1-4,TRBV6-6,ASRVTGGGEEKLF
TRBJ2-3,TRBV5-1,ASSGDLSGTDTQY
TRBJ1-4,TRBV5-1,ASSLQGDEGEKLF
TRBJ2-3,TRBV7-9,ASSAYSRTGDRDTQY
TRBJ2-2,TRBV19,ASSIGTASANTGELF
TRBJ1-2,TRBV30,AWSGFPGRNYGYT
TRBJ1-2,TRBV30,AWRTQGAGGYT
TRBJ2-3,TRBV5-4,ASSLGMDTQY
TRBJ1-1,TRBV4-2,ASSQDVDRGREAF
TRBJ2-3,TRBV2,ASSVWGGAPDTQY
TRBJ1-2,TRBV6-5,ASSYAGQPYGYT
TRBJ2-5,TRBV3-1/TRBV3-2,ASSPSASGGAETQY
TRBJ1-4,TRBV4-2,ASSQDRGVANEKLF
TRBJ1-2,TRBV18,ASSPPVAGGDYGYT
TRBJ1-1,TRBV25-1,ASSTTQYKAF